This T cell receptor (beta chain) was captured in a study of blood T cell repertoires in COVID-19. Study overall: In each case, the material was cDNA or gDNA derived from T cells, B-cell-depleted T cells, or PBMCs.

Sequenced by immunoSEQ multiplex PCR; TCRdb stores in-frame clones only, minus some. Seen here are 90,000 to 120,000 clones, approximately 89% observed once, and the top ten hold 6.8%. The CDR3 totals 15 residues. The trim removed 3 bases at V and 2 bases at J, leaving 5 bases unmatched. Germline-derived CDR1 and CDR2 are MDHEN and SYDVKM. The rearrangement links TRBV28 to TRBJ2-3, with TRBD1 matching over 7 bases. The clonotype comes from a middle-aged man with active or convalescent COVID-19. Sequencing was done on a sample of peripheral blood. CDR3 sequence: CASSFSGQYTDTQYF. The CDR3 DNA reads as TGTGCCAGCAGTTTCTCGGGACAGTACACAGATACGCAGTATTTT. The variable domain in full, completed from reference TRBV28 and TRBJ2-3, reads DVKVTQSSRYLVKRTGEKVFLECVQDMDHENMFWYRQDPGLGLRLIYFSYDVKMKEKGDIPEGYSVSREKKERFSLILESASTNQTSMYLCASSFSGQYTDTQYFGPGTRLTVL.